The 23 T cell receptor beta chains in this list originate from one sample, sequenced in a study of CD8 T cells in Susac syndrome. About 0.5 to 1 ug RNA was reverse transcribed with random hexamers. TCRdb fed the immunoSEQ multiplex PCR reads into MiXCR, producing one record per CDR3 protein. The sample shows 95,000 to 150,000 distinct CDR3 sequences, 96% of them seen only once. Sequenced sample: CD4+ T cells from PBMCs. The source is a human donor with Susac syndrome.

CDR3 sequence reads: CATSRDPSYEQYF. The CDR3 DNA follows: TGTGCCACCAGCAGAGATCCGTCCTACGAGCAGTACTTC. The V gene is TRBV15, the J gene TRBJ2-7; no reliable D call. The V gene lost 0 bases and the J gene lost 1 base, with 4 bases spanning the gap. From germline, CDR1 is LNHNV and CDR2 YYDKDF (reference sequence). CDR3 size: 13 residues.

The gene calls are TRBV5-6 and TRBJ2-1, with D maybe TRBD1 (6 bases). V was pared by 3 bases and J by 8 bases, with 18 bases between. Germline-derived CDR1 and CDR2 are SGHDT and YYEEEE. This CDR3 comprises 15 residues. CDR3 protein: CASSWAGVSAYEQFF. Here the CDR3 DNA reads TGTGCCAGCAGCTGGGCAGGGGTTAGCGCGTATGAGCAGTTCTTC.

The V and J genes are TRBV2 and TRBJ2-5; tentative D call: TRBD1 (5 bases). This CDR3 region has 15 residues. Between the trimmed V and J ends, which lost 7 bases and 1 base, there was a span of 16 bases. Germline CDR1 reads SNHLY; CDR2 reads FYNNEI. The CDR3 DNA sequence: TGTGCCAGCAAGAAGGACACACCAGCCCAAGAGACCCAGTACTTC. Protein sequence: CASKKDTPAQETQYF.

The V and J genes are TRBV28 and TRBJ1-5; D remains unclear. CDR3 length: 13 amino acids. The V end lost 7 bases, the J end lost 2 bases, and 9 bases lay between the germline ends. Germline V lookup: CDR1 MDHEN, CDR2 SYDVKM. The CDR3 bases are TGTGCCAGCAAAGGGCCCGGCAATCAGCCCCAGCATTTT. It translates to CASKGPGNQPQHF.

In this sample, this clonotype turned up once. The genes are TRBV7-8 and TRBJ1-4, with 8 bases matching TRBD1. V trimming: 1 base; J trimming: 11 bases; junction bases outside the gene matches: 3. This CDR3 contains 13 residues. In germline, CDR1 is SGHVS, CDR2 FQNEAQ. The CDR3 DNA follows: TGTGCCAGCAGCTTAGACAGGGGGGAGAAACTGTTTTTT. As protein: CASSLDRGEKLFF.

This chain uses TRBV30 with TRBJ2-1; D unclear. V lost 5 bases and J 0 bases, leaving 8 bases between the germline ends. The CDR3 runs 13 residues. The germline gives CDR1 GTSNPN, CDR2 SVGIG (reference sequence). The CDR3 spells CAWDPSSYNEQFF. In DNA form, the CDR3 reads TGTGCCTGGGACCCCAGCTCCTACAATGAGCAGTTCTTC.

The rearrangement joins TRBV7-2 to TRBJ2-1, with 7 bases aligning to TRBD2. J lost 10 bases, V lost 1 base, and 13 bases had no gene match. The CDR3 has 16 residues. Germline CDR1 reads SGHTA; CDR2 reads FQGNSA. The CDR3 loop reads CASSLVYGLGQVEQFF. CDR3 bases: TGTGCCAGCAGCTTAGTATACGGACTAGGGCAAGTAGAGCAGTTCTTC.

The chain employs TRBV29-1 and TRBJ1-1; D is possibly TRBD1 (6 bases). The CDR3 is 13 amino acids. CDR1 and CDR2 (germline): SQVTM, ANQGSEA. V lost 7 bases to trimming and J lost 1 base, with 13 bases between them. CDR3 bases: TGCAGCGCCCGGACAGACCCGAACACTGAAGCTTTCTTT. Its translation is CSARTDPNTEAFF.

This chain uses TRBV18 with TRBJ2-1; 9 bases are a match to TRBD2. This CDR3 contains 16 residues. Germline CDR1 and CDR2: KGHSH and LQKENI. V lost 5 bases, J lost 6 bases, and 11 bases stayed unmatched. The CDR3 sequence is CASSVPPGLAVNEQFF. The DNA of the CDR3 is TGTGCCAGCTCAGTCCCTCCGGGACTAGCCGTCAATGAGCAGTTCTTC.

V and J are TRBV24-1 and TRBJ2-1; 7 bases are a match to TRBD1. The ends lost 6 bases at V and 2 bases at J; junction bases unmatched: 3. The CDR3 consists of 14 residues. Germline values: CDR1 KGHDR, CDR2 SFDVKD. CDR3 sequence (DNA): TGTGCCACCAGTAGAGGACAGGCCTACAATGAGCAGTTCTTC. Amino acid sequence: CATSRGQAYNEQFF.

V is TRBV5-1 and J is TRBJ2-5, with D tentatively TRBD2 (5 bases). Germline V gene lookup returns CDR1 SGHRS and CDR2 YFSETQ. With 6 bases removed from V and 2 bases from J, the gap between germline ends came to 17 bases. The CDR3 runs to 15 residues. DNA for the CDR3: TGCGCCAGCAAGGAGGAAAGCGGATCACAAGAGACCCAGTACTTC. Protein: CASKEESGSQETQYF.

The rearrangement joins TRBV7-2 to TRBJ2-3; 7 bases match TRBD1. Trimming cost V 6 bases and J 0 bases; bases outside gene matches: 3. The germline gives CDR1 SGHTA, CDR2 FQGNSA. The length of the CDR3 is 14 residues. The DNA of the CDR3 is TGTGCCAGCAGGCCGGGACAGAGCACAGATACGCAGTATTTT. Encoded protein: CASRPGQSTDTQYF. The variable domain in full, with the rest retrieved from reference TRBV7-2 and TRBJ2-3, is GAGVSQSPSNKVTEKGKDVELRCDPISGHTALYWYRQSLGQGLEFLIYFQGNSAPDKSGLPSDRFSAERTGGSVSTLTIQRTQQEDSAVYLCASRPGQSTDTQYFGPGTRLTVL.

The chain combines TRBV7-2 with TRBJ1-5, with 7 bases that match TRBD1. Germline V gives CDR1 SGHTA, CDR2 FQGNSA. CDR3 length: 13 residues. With V trimmed by 3 bases and J by 6 bases, 2 bases remained unmatched. The CDR3 DNA sequence: TGTGCCAGCAGCTTTGACAGGGTTCAGCCCCAGCATTTT. Its translation: CASSFDRVQPQHF.

The J gene is TRBJ2-1, the V gene TRBV6-2 or TRBV6-3; no reliable D call. Looked up from germline, CDR1 is MNHEY and CDR2 is SVGEGT. CDR3 size: 12 residues. V lost 4 bases, J lost 12 bases, and 13 bases lay in between. CDR3 sequence (DNA): TGTGCCAGCAGTTCGCCACTAATTCGGCAGTTCTTC. Its translation: CASSSPLIRQFF.

This clonotype was recorded once. The rearrangement uses TRBV7-9 and TRBJ1-2; D perhaps matches TRBD1 (5 bases). The germline V gene encodes CDR1 SEHNR and CDR2 FQNEAQ (reference sequence). The CDR3 is made up of 14 amino acids. V was clipped by 1 base and J by 4 bases, with 10 bases between them. In DNA, the CDR3 is TGTGCCAGCAGCTTAGAGGCAGGGAGCTATGGCTACACCTTC. It specifies CASSLEAGSYGYTF.

This sequence joins TRBV7-9 and TRBJ2-7, with 8 positions matching TRBD2. Germline V gives CDR1 SEHNR, CDR2 FQNEAQ (reference sequence). J was trimmed by 7 bases and V by 3 bases; bases with no gene match: 5. CDR3 length: 13 amino acids. CDR3 in amino acids: CASSLGSGTEQYF. The CDR3 DNA reads TGTGCCAGCAGCTTGGGTAGCGGGACGGAGCAGTACTTC.

The chain joins TRBV20-1 to TRBJ2-1, with 9 bases lining up with TRBD1. Losses at the gene ends were 3 bases for V and 8 bases for J; bases not matched to a gene: 5. This CDR3 has 13 residues. CDR1 DFQATT and CDR2 SNEGSKA come from the germline V gene (reference sequence). In DNA form, the CDR3 reads TGCAGTGCTAGCCGGGACAGGGTTTATGAGCAGTTCTTC. Protein product: CSASRDRVYEQFF.

The V gene is TRBV4-2, the J gene TRBJ1-1, with 8 bases identical to TRBD1. The length of the CDR3 is 15 residues. Germline V CDR1 and CDR2: LGHNA, YNFKEQ. With V trimmed by 4 bases and J by 5 bases, 9 bases remained unmatched. The CDR3 loop is CASSPRQGARTEAFF. The CDR3 DNA sequence: TGTGCCAGCAGCCCACGGCAGGGGGCGCGGACTGAAGCTTTCTTT.

The chain is built from TRBV7-8 and TRBJ2-7, with TRBD2 as a possible D gene (6 bases). CDR1 is SGHVS and CDR2 is FQNEAQ in the germline V gene. CDR3 length equals 13 residues. V lost 3 bases, J lost 0 bases, and 6 bases lay in between. The CDR3 DNA follows: TGTGCCAGCAGCTTGGGACTCTCCTACGAGCAGTACTTC. This codes for CASSLGLSYEQYF.

The chain combines TRBV20-1 with TRBJ2-4; no reliable D call. Between the trimmed V and J ends, which lost 6 bases and 1 base, there was a span of 13 bases. CDR1 DFQATT and CDR2 SNEGSKA come from the germline V gene (reference sequence). CDR3 length: 14 residues. The CDR3 region has the DNA TGCAGTGCGACGATTAAGTTGGCCAAAAACATTCAGTACTTC. This gives the protein CSATIKLAKNIQYF.

There are a few counts of this clonotype. V gene TRBV20-1 combines with J gene TRBJ1-1, with TRBD1 matching over 8 bases. Germline CDR1 is DFQATT and CDR2 is SNEGSKA (reference sequence). This CDR3 has 12 amino acids. V dropped 5 bases and J dropped 1; count of bases not matched to a gene: 0. CDR3 amino acids: CSADRGNTEAFF. DNA of the CDR3: TGCAGTGCTGACAGGGGGAACACTGAAGCTTTCTTT.

The V gene is TRBV4-3, the J gene TRBJ1-1; D remains ambiguous. The germline CDR1 and CDR2 sequences are LGHNA and YSLEER. The CDR3 contains 14 residues. V was pared by 0 bases and J by 2 bases, with 7 bases between. The CDR3 region is CASSQDRINTEAFF. CDR3 coding DNA: TGCGCCAGCAGCCAAGACAGGATAAACACTGAAGCTTTCTTT.

V is TRBV7-9 and J is TRBJ1-1, with a tentative D call TRBD1 (6 bases). V was trimmed by 1 base and J by 1 base, leaving 10 bases between them. This CDR3 has 15 amino acids. Per the germline V gene, CDR1 is SEHNR and CDR2 is FQNEAQ (reference sequence). The CDR3 DNA follows: TGTGCCAGCAGCTTAGGTTCACAGGGGAACACTGAAGCTTTCTTT. Protein: CASSLGSQGNTEAFF.